Many counts were recorded for the clone carrying this T cell receptor (beta chain). These data come from a study of early T cells in non-severe SARS-CoV-2 infection. This CDR3 comprises 12 residues. V was shortened by 3 bases and J by 4 bases, with 5 bases between the two germline ends. A single record per CDR3 protein comes from TCRdb applying MiXCR to the 5' RACE reads. This table has about 30,000 distinct CDR3 sequences, 5% to 5.5% appearing once. This rearrangement joins TRBV12-3 or TRBV12-4 to TRBJ2-3; D unresolved. The clonotype originates from an adult who was a healthcare worker with PCR-confirmed SARS-CoV-2 infection or an uninfected control (not recorded which). Sequenced material: whole blood. CDR3 sequence: CASSFYPDTQYF. The DNA of the CDR3 is TGTGCCAGCAGTTTTTATCCAGATACGCAGTATTTT.